What follows are 12 T cell receptor beta chains derived from one specimen sequenced in a study of tumor-infiltrating lymphocytes in oesophageal squamous cell carcinoma. TCRdb processed the PCR reads anew with MiXCR; each CDR3 protein has one entry. The table shows under 15,000 distinct CDR3 sequences, with 50% to 65% occurring only once. What was sequenced was esophageal tumor tissue. Receptor source: a female donor with esophageal squamous cell carcinoma.

This rearrangement joins TRBV7-4 to TRBJ2-5; 8 nucleotides agree with TRBD1. Judging by the DNA end, TRBJ2-3 fits better; the J call may be wrong. From germline, CDR1 is SGHVT and CDR2 SQSDAQ. This CDR3 has 16 residues. The CDR3 DNA reads as TGTGCCAGCAGCTTAATACAGGGGGGTCGGACAGATACGCAGTATTTT. Its protein product is CASSLIQGGRTDTQYF.

Here the CDR3 DNA reads TGTGCCAGCACTGGGGGACTATACAATGAGCAGTACTTC. Translating it yields CASTGGLYNEQYF. This chain uses TRBV28 with TRBJ2-3, with 7 bases identical to TRBD2. The DNA end favors TRBJ2-7, so the J call may be wrong. There are 13 residues in the CDR3. The germline CDR1 and CDR2 sequences are MDHEN and SYDVKM.

This clonotype was seen a handful of times. This chain joins TRBV7-9 and TRBJ1-5; no clear D. CDR1 SEHNR and CDR2 FQNEAQ come from the germline V gene (reference sequence). This CDR3 contains 15 residues. V lost 0 bases to trimming and J lost 2 bases, with 8 bases between them. CDR3 DNA: TGTGCCAGCAGCTTAGCTTCGGACGGCAATCAGCCCCAGCATTTT. As protein: CASSLASDGNQPQHF.

The chain uses TRBV7-8 and TRBJ1-1, with D perhaps TRBD1 (5 bases). Germline CDR1 is SGHVS and CDR2 is FQNEAQ. Deletions cut 5 bases from V and 6 bases from J, with 25 bases between. CDR3 size: 17 residues. Here the CDR3 reads CASSPEGQNRPRAEAFF. CDR3 nucleotide sequence: TGTGCCAGCAGCCCTGAAGGGCAGAACAGGCCTCGGGCTGAAGCTTTCTTT.

This clonotype has only one observation. This sequence joins TRBV28 and TRBJ1-5; D may be TRBD1 (5 bases). Per the germline V gene, CDR1 is MDHEN and CDR2 is SYDVKM. The CDR3 extends over 13 amino acids. V was clipped by 5 bases and J by 6 bases, with 11 bases between them. The CDR3 sequence is CASSPQGSQPQHF. For the CDR3, the DNA is TGTGCCAGCAGTCCCCAGGGAAGTCAGCCCCAGCATTTT.

The rearrangement links TRBV12-3 or TRBV12-4 to TRBJ2-4; 8 bases are shared with TRBD1. With the DNA end fitting TRBJ2-7 better, the J assignment may be wrong. The CDR3 is 13 residues long. CDR3 DNA sequence: TGTGCCAGCAGTCCTGGACAGGGCTACGAGCAGTACTTC. Translating gives CASSPGQGYEQYF.

This clonotype was found once. The junction does not match germline at one end; this may be a read error. For the CDR3, the DNA is TGTGCCAGCAGCTTAGCGATGTGGGGACGCTCCTATAATTCACCCCTCCACTTC. This sequence encodes CASSLAMWGRSYNSPLHF. This chain links TRBV7-8 with TRBJ2-5; perhaps D is TRBD1 or TRBD2 (5 bases each). Per germline, CDR1 SGHVS and CDR2 FQNEAQ. The CDR3 length is 18 residues. Full variable domain (outside the CDR3, taken from reference TRBV7-8 and TRBJ2-5): GAGVSQSPRYKVAKRGQDVALRCDPISGHVSLFWYQQALGQGPEFLTYFQNEAQLDKSGLPSDRFFAERPEGSVSTLKIQRTQQEDSAVYLCASSLAMWGRSYNSPLHFGPGTRLLVL.

V gene TRBV7-2 combines with J gene TRBJ2-7; the D gene could be TRBD1 or TRBD2 (5 bases each). Germline V gene sequence: CDR1 SGHTA, CDR2 FQGNSA. The CDR3 totals 16 residues. Trimming took 2 bases from V and 0 from J, leaving 14 bases between them. CDR3 amino acids: CASSLNGGSSSYEQYF. The CDR3 DNA reads as TGTGCCAGCAGCTTAAATGGGGGTTCCTCCTCCTACGAGCAGTACTTC.

This chain uses TRBV7-3 with TRBJ2-5; D gene unclear. Germline-derived CDR1 and CDR2 are SGHTA and FQGTGA. There are 14 residues in the CDR3. The V end lost 5 bases, the J end lost 11 bases, and 21 bases lay between the germline ends. CDR3 region: CASSRRHSTDTQYF. In nucleotides, the CDR3 is TGTGCCAGCAGCCGACGGCACAGCACAGATACGCAGTACTTC.

The chain uses TRBV6-1 and TRBJ2-1; TRBD2 matches at 8 bases. The CDR3 loop spans 15 amino acids. Germline V lookup: CDR1 MNHNS, CDR2 SASEGT. Losses at the gene ends were 6 bases for V and 3 bases for J; bases not matched to a gene: 7. CDR3 sequence: CASRSGRAYYNEQFF. The CDR3 nucleotides are TGTGCCAGCAGGAGCGGGAGAGCCTACTACAATGAGCAGTTCTTC.

At least ten counts were recorded for this clonotype. The gene calls are TRBV12-3 or TRBV12-4 and TRBJ2-5; D is possibly TRBD1 (6 bases). TRBJ2-7 explains the end of the DNA better; the J call may be wrong. The CDR3 covers 14 residues. DNA for the CDR3: TGTGCCAGCAGTTTACGGCCCGACAGGTACGAGCAGTACTTC. This encodes CASSLRPDRYEQYF.

The sample holds a few counts of this clonotype. This chain links TRBV6-6 with TRBJ2-3; 7 bases map to TRBD1. The length of the CDR3 is 16 residues. The V gene end was trimmed by 0 bases and the J gene end by 2 bases; junction bases not matched to a gene: 5. Germline-derived CDR1 and CDR2 are MNHNY and SVGAGI (reference sequence). CDR3: CASSYSGGRATDTQYF. The CDR3 DNA reads as TGTGCCAGCAGTTACTCAGGGGGCCGCGCCACAGATACGCAGTATTTT.